These T cell receptor beta chains were read from a single sample in a study of regulatory T cells in long-lasting Graves disease. TCRdb reanalysed the multiplex PCR reads using MiXCR and keeps one entry per CDR3 protein. The sample holds around 460,000 distinct CDR3 sequences, about 15% seen once. This sample also belongs to another study, concerning T cells in Graves' hyperthyroidism and ophthalmopathy.

The sample in question was peripheral blood mononuclear cells (PBMCs), obtained at new diagnosis, from a patient treated with antithyroid drugs. These receptors all stem from a woman aged 45-65 years with Graves disease. CDR3s include the opening cysteine and the closing phenylalanine or tryptophan. A D gene is named only where the DNA matches it firmly. Clone size is shown for a subset of rows, as once, few, many or a class of expanded clone.

CDR3 protein: CASSYRDGTGHLGANVLTF
CDR3 DNA: TGTGCCAGCAGTTACCGCGATGGGACAGGCCACCTGGGGGCCAACGTCCTGACTTTC
J gene: TRBJ2-6
clone size: many
V gene: TRBV6-2/TRBV6-3
D gene: TRBD1

CDR3 protein: CAWSGSSSYNEQFF
CDR3 DNA: TGTGCCTGGAGTGGTTCAAGCTCCTACAATGAGCAGTTCTTC
J gene: TRBJ2-1
clone size: NA
V gene: TRBV30
D gene: NA

CDR3 protein: CASSMVAEETQYF
CDR3 DNA: TGTGCCAGTAGTATGGTGGCAGAAGAGACCCAGTACTTC
J gene: TRBJ2-5
clone size: few
V gene: TRBV19
D gene: NA

CDR3 protein: CASSESQGYGYTF
CDR3 DNA: TGCGCCAGCAGTGAGTCACAGGGCTATGGCTACACCTTC
J gene: TRBJ1-2
clone size: NA
V gene: TRBV10-1
D gene: NA

CDR3 protein: CASSYGFRGSYNEQFF
CDR3 DNA: TGTGCCAGCAGTTACGGATTCCGGGGAAGTTACAATGAGCAGTTCTTC
J gene: TRBJ2-1
clone size: NA
V gene: TRBV6-2/TRBV6-3
D gene: NA

CDR3 protein: CARELHRDRGSLQTPQHF
CDR3 DNA: TGTGCCAGGGAACTTCACCGGGACAGGGGGAGTCTTCAGACGCCCCAGCATTTT
J gene: TRBJ1-5
clone size: NA
V gene: TRBV25-1
D gene: TRBD1

CDR3 protein: CASSPGTSGRVIVSYNEQFF
CDR3 DNA: TGTGCCAGCAGTCCAGGGACTAGCGGGAGGGTTATTGTTAGCTACAATGAGCAGTTCTTC
J gene: TRBJ2-1
clone size: many
V gene: TRBV28
D gene: TRBD2

CDR3 protein: CASSLGTSGSGPDTQYF
CDR3 DNA: TGTGCCAGCAGCCTTGGGACTAGCGGGAGTGGCCCAGATACGCAGTATTTT
J gene: TRBJ2-3
clone size: many
V gene: TRBV28
D gene: TRBD2

CDR3 protein: CASSPTGTLNYEQYF
CDR3 DNA: TGTGCCAGCAGCCCAACCGGGACGCTAAATTACGAGCAGTACTTC
J gene: TRBJ2-7
clone size: few
V gene: TRBV7-9
D gene: NA

CDR3 protein: CAIQRTGGLYEQYF
CDR3 DNA: TGTGCCATCCAGAGGACAGGGGGATTGTACGAGCAGTACTTC
J gene: TRBJ2-7
clone size: many
V gene: TRBV10-3
D gene: TRBD1

CDR3 protein: CASSPYQGVSEQFF
CDR3 DNA: TGTGCCAGCAGCCCATATCAGGGGGTCAGTGAGCAGTTCTTC
J gene: TRBJ2-1
clone size: many
V gene: TRBV5-5
D gene: TRBD1

CDR3 protein: CAIKDRGVTGELFF
CDR3 DNA: TGTGCCATCAAGGACAGGGGAGTCACCGGGGAGCTGTTTTTT
J gene: TRBJ2-2
clone size: NA
V gene: TRBV10-3
D gene: TRBD1

CDR3 protein: CASSPYRTGSSGELFF
CDR3 DNA: TGTGCCAGCTCACCGTACAGGACAGGGAGTTCCGGGGAGCTGTTTTTT
J gene: TRBJ2-2
clone size: few
V gene: TRBV18
D gene: TRBD1

CDR3 protein: CAISERGRAGEQYF
CDR3 DNA: TGTGCCATCAGTGAGAGAGGGAGGGCCGGCGAGCAGTACTTC
J gene: TRBJ2-7
clone size: NA
V gene: TRBV10-3
D gene: TRBD2

CDR3 protein: CASSFGGGNTEAFF
CDR3 DNA: TGTGCCAGCAGTTTTGGTGGGGGGAACACTGAAGCTTTCTTT
J gene: TRBJ1-1
clone size: many
V gene: TRBV28
D gene: NA

CDR3 protein: CASSQKRTSGSYTGELFF
CDR3 DNA: TGCGCCAGCAGCCAAAAAAGGACTAGCGGGAGTTACACCGGGGAGCTGTTTTTT
J gene: TRBJ2-2
clone size: many
V gene: TRBV4-1
D gene: TRBD2

CDR3 protein: CASSAGTGGDYGYTF
CDR3 DNA: TGTGCCAGCAGCGCCGGAACAGGGGGAGACTATGGCTACACCTTC
J gene: TRBJ1-2
clone size: few
V gene: TRBV9
D gene: TRBD1

CDR3 protein: CASSLASRGQEQFF
CDR3 DNA: TGTGCCAGCAGCTTAGCGTCCAGGGGGCAGGAGCAGTTCTTC
J gene: TRBJ2-1
clone size: many
V gene: TRBV7-9
D gene: TRBD1